The 24 T cell receptor beta chains presented below share a single source sample, sequenced in a study of blood T cell repertoires in COVID-19. Generated by immunoSEQ multiplex PCR, the TCRdb table keeps only in-frame clones and is missing some. The data show over 450,000 clones, approximately 89% seen once. The sequenced material came from peripheral blood. These receptors were obtained from a man younger than 35 with COVID-19, enrolled during active disease.

This clone was detected a few times. V usage is TRBV7-9 and J usage is TRBJ2-5; 10 nucleotides match TRBD2. V was pared by 6 bases and J by 1 base, with 11 bases of the junction left unmatched. The CDR3 has 17 residues. Germline CDR1 SEHNR, CDR2 FQNEAQ (reference sequence). CDR3 in DNA: TGTGCCAGCAGTCGACGTCGGACTAGCGGCCTCCAAGAGACCCAGTACTTC. Its protein product is CASSRRRTSGLQETQYF.

The genes are TRBV5-6 and TRBJ2-2; 11 nucleotides agree with TRBD2. Trimming cost V 3 bases and J 6 bases; bases outside gene matches: 4. This CDR3 is 15 amino acids long. Germline values: CDR1 SGHDT, CDR2 YYEEEE. CDR3 amino acids: CASSSRTSGPGELFF. CDR3 coding DNA: TGTGCCAGCAGCTCAAGGACTAGCGGGCCCGGGGAGCTGTTTTTT.

This clone has only one observation. The chain employs TRBV15 and TRBJ1-5; 7 bases fit TRBD1. Looked up from germline, CDR1 is LNHNV and CDR2 is YYDKDF (reference sequence). With 0 bases clipped from V and 13 bases from J, the junction kept 18 bases outside the gene matches. The CDR3 consists of 17 residues. CDR3 bases: TGTGCCACCAGCAGAGATATGACAGGGATCAGGTCAGGGGTTCAGCATTTT. Its translation: CATSRDMTGIRSGVQHF.

This chain links TRBV19 with TRBJ2-2; 9 bases map to TRBD2. The V segment lost 4 bases and the J segment 8 bases; nucleotides outside the gene matches: 5. The CDR3 has 14 residues. Germline CDR1 and CDR2: LNHDA and SQIVND (reference sequence). CDR3 sequence reads: CASSSLAGKGELFF. The CDR3 nucleotides are TGTGCCAGTAGTAGTCTAGCGGGGAAGGGGGAGCTGTTTTTT.

This clone occurred a few times. The genes are TRBV4-1 and TRBJ2-2, with D possibly matching TRBD2 (5 bases). Trimming pared 1 base from V and 6 bases from J, leaving 6 bases between. This CDR3 spans 13 amino acids. Germline loops: CDR1 MGHRA, CDR2 YSYEKL. The CDR3 here is CASSQAGSGELFF. The CDR3 bases are TGCGCCAGCAGCCAAGCGGGGTCCGGGGAGCTGTTTTTT.

The sample holds one count of this clone. The chain combines TRBV20-1 with TRBJ2-2; D unresolved. In germline, CDR1 is DFQATT, CDR2 SNEGSKA (reference sequence). Deletions cut 3 bases from V and 3 bases from J, with 5 bases between. This CDR3 spans 12 amino acids. The CDR3 DNA reads TGCAGTGCTAGTCGCGACACCGGGGAGCTGTTTTTT. This codes for CSASRDTGELFF.

This sequence joins TRBV5-1 and TRBJ2-3; 7 nucleotides align to TRBD2. The CDR3 has 16 residues. In germline, CDR1 is SGHRS, CDR2 YFSETQ. The ends lost 0 bases at V and 2 bases at J; junction bases unmatched: 6. The CDR3 protein is CASSLGLRGITDTQYF. CDR3 DNA sequence: TGCGCCAGCAGCTTGGGGCTGCGGGGGATCACAGATACGCAGTATTTT.

The chain employs TRBV20-1 and TRBJ1-1; D is possibly TRBD1 (6 bases). Trimming took 3 bases from V and 2 from J, leaving 19 bases between them. The CDR3 consists of 16 residues. CDR1 and CDR2 (germline): DFQATT, SNEGSKA (reference sequence). CDR3 residues: CSASVWTEGTNTEAFF. Here the CDR3 DNA reads TGCAGTGCTAGTGTTTGGACAGAGGGGACCAACACTGAAGCTTTCTTT.

The CDR3 loop reads CASSEARTSGTDTQYF. The CDR3 DNA is TGTGCCAGCAGTGAAGCTAGGACTAGCGGCACAGATACGCAGTATTTT. The rearrangement uses TRBV6-1 and TRBJ2-3; the match to TRBD2 covers 9 bases. Trimming cost V 0 bases and J 1 base; bases outside gene matches: 2. The germline CDR1 and CDR2 sequences are MNHNS and SASEGT. There are 16 residues in the CDR3.

The chain links TRBV30 to TRBJ2-2, with 11 bases lining up with TRBD2. The CDR3 covers 14 residues. With V trimmed by 5 bases and J by 2 bases, 1 base remained unmatched. The V gene's germline CDR1 is GTSNPN and CDR2 SVGIG (reference sequence). The CDR3 is CAWGTSGNTGELFF. The CDR3 DNA follows: TGTGCCTGGGGGACTAGCGGAAACACCGGGGAGCTGTTTTTT.

This chain connects TRBV2 to TRBJ2-1; no reliable D call. Trimming cost V 7 bases and J 0 bases, with 10 bases left between them. The germline V gene encodes CDR1 SNHLY and CDR2 FYNNEI. The CDR3 loop spans 14 amino acids. CDR3 protein: CASIEQSSYNEQFF. The CDR3 nucleotides read TGTGCCAGCATCGAACAGAGCTCCTACAATGAGCAGTTCTTC.

The chain carries TRBV5-4 and TRBJ1-3; tentatively, D is TRBD1 (5 bases). This CDR3 is built from 15 residues. The germline V gene has CDR1 SGHNT and CDR2 YYREEE (reference sequence). V lost 3 bases and J 1 base, leaving 11 bases between the germline ends. CDR3 sequence reads: CASSSGGASGNTIYF. For the CDR3, the DNA is TGTGCCAGCAGCTCCGGTGGGGCATCTGGAAACACCATATATTTT.

The rearrangement links TRBV4-1 to TRBJ1-4; TRBD1 aligns across 7 bases. Trimming removed 3 bases from V and 4 bases from J; junction bases left unmatched: 5. This CDR3 has 15 residues. CDR1 and CDR2 (germline): MGHRA, YSYEKL. The CDR3 DNA follows: TGCGCCAGCAGCCAGCCGGGACAGCTTAATGAAAAACTGTTTTTT. Translation: CASSQPGQLNEKLFF.

J is TRBJ2-4 and V is TRBV7-9; 11 positions agree with TRBD2. Germline CDR1 and CDR2: SEHNR and FQNEAQ (reference sequence). This CDR3 is 17 amino acids long. V lost 3 bases to trimming and J lost 4 bases; unmatched junction nucleotides: 8. The CDR3 DNA reads TGTGCCAGCAGCTTCTATACGGGACTAGCGGAAAAAAACATTCAGTACTTC. This codes for CASSFYTGLAEKNIQYF.

This chain connects TRBV5-4 to TRBJ1-6; D remains unclear. Germline CDR1 and CDR2: SGHNT and YYREEE (reference sequence). The CDR3 spans 13 residues. Trimming cost V 0 bases and J 6 bases, with 4 bases left between them. The CDR3 spells CASSLALNSPLHF. The CDR3 nucleotides read TGTGCCAGCAGCTTGGCCCTTAATTCACCCCTCCACTTT.

This clone is a singleton in its sample. The chain has TRBV3-1 (or the pseudogene TRBV3-2) and TRBJ1-1; no firm D call. CDR3 length: 12 residues. CDR1 is LGHDT and CDR2 is YNNKEL in the germline V gene (reference sequence). V lost 0 bases and J lost 8, with 7 bases in between. The CDR3: CASSQDRLEAFF. The CDR3 DNA sequence: TGTGCCAGCAGCCAAGATCGGTTGGAAGCTTTCTTT.

V gene TRBV5-8 combines with J gene TRBJ1-1; D is ambiguous. The ends were cut back, 9 bases at V and 4 bases at J, with 13 bases in the middle. The CDR3 runs to 12 residues. Germline loops: CDR1 SGHTS, CDR2 YDEGEE. DNA of the CDR3: TGTGCCACCTCTCAGAGCGGCACTGAAGCTTTCTTT. Amino acids: CATSQSGTEAFF.

This chain connects TRBV4-2 to TRBJ1-3; D is perhaps TRBD1 (6 bases). V lost 0 bases and J 3 bases, leaving 15 bases between the germline ends. The CDR3 loop spans 17 amino acids. CDR1 is LGHNA, CDR2 YNFKEQ, per germline. For the CDR3, the DNA is TGTGCCAGCAGCCAAGAGGCAGGGCAGGGGCTTGGAAACACCATATATTTT. This sequence encodes CASSQEAGQGLGNTIYF.

This chain connects TRBV9 to TRBJ2-3, with D unclear. Trimming cost V 4 bases and J 0 bases, with 15 bases left between them. The CDR3 runs to 16 residues. Germline assignment: CDR1 SGDLS and CDR2 YYNGEE. The CDR3 is CASSRREFRSTDTQYF. DNA of the CDR3: TGTGCCAGCAGCCGGAGAGAGTTTCGTAGCACAGATACGCAGTATTTT.

The chain employs TRBV6-5 and TRBJ1-4; tentatively, D is TRBD1 (6 bases). Deletions cut 6 bases from V and 0 bases from J, with 8 bases between. This CDR3 region has 14 residues. Germline lookup yields CDR1 MNHEY and CDR2 SVGAGI. DNA of the CDR3: TGTGCCAGCAGCCAGGGGACAACTAATGAAAAACTGTTTTTT. Its translation is CASSQGTTNEKLFF.

The rearrangement uses TRBV5-1 and TRBJ1-1, with D uncertain. This CDR3 contains 15 residues. V dropped 3 bases and J dropped 3 bases, with 15 bases sitting between them. Germline-derived CDR1 and CDR2 are SGHRS and YFSETQ. In nucleotides, the CDR3 is TGCGCCAGCAGCTCGACGGGGTTTAAGCACACTGAAGCTTTCTTT. It codes for CASSSTGFKHTEAFF.

In its sample, this clone was seen a few times. The V gene is TRBV23-1, the J gene TRBJ1-2; the D is unclear. TRBV23-1 is an ORF, with its function uncertain. This CDR3 contains 14 residues. Deletions cut 6 bases from V and 0 bases from J, with 11 bases between. The CDR3: CASRLFLANYGYTF. The CDR3 region has the DNA TGCGCCAGCAGGCTTTTCCTAGCTAACTATGGCTACACCTTC.

The rearrangement uses TRBV7-2 and TRBJ2-1, with D possibly TRBD2 on 6 matching bases. The CDR3 is 15 residues long. Germline loops: CDR1 SGHTA, CDR2 FQGNSA. The germline V and J ends were trimmed by 2 bases and 4 bases, with 12 bases remaining between them. CDR3 protein: CASSLFGGIYNEQFF. The CDR3 nucleotides are TGTGCCAGCAGCTTATTTGGAGGGATTTACAATGAGCAGTTCTTC.

The chain employs TRBV7-9 and TRBJ2-1, with 8 bases lining up with TRBD2. V dropped 5 bases and J dropped 5; count of bases not matched to a gene: 8. CDR3 size: 15 residues. The germline V gene encodes CDR1 SEHNR and CDR2 FQNEAQ (reference sequence). CDR3 nucleotide sequence: TGTGCCAGCAGCCTCCTAGCGGGCCTGGACAATGAGCAGTTCTTC. It encodes CASSLLAGLDNEQFF.